This TCR beta chain was retrieved from a study of long-term antiretroviral therapy in people with HIV. CDR3 length: 17 residues. V lost 1 base to trimming and J lost 0 bases, with 16 bases between them. CDR1 SGDLS and CDR2 YYNGEE come from the germline V gene. This clone was counted a single time. With survey level as its setting, the immunoSEQ assay was v3.0. The data were produced by immunoSEQ multiplex PCR, yet TCRdb's version contains in-frame clones alone and is incomplete. The table lists about 23,000 clones, approximately 86% of them singletons. The chain recombines TRBV9 with TRBJ1-1; maybe TRBD1 (6 bases). The receptor's source is a man aged 35-49 years with HIV. The specimen comprised unsorted PBMCs, sampled 1.6 years after starting antiretroviral therapy. Written as DNA, the CDR3 is TGTGCCAGCAGCGTATACAGGGAGACCAAGATGAACACTGAAGCTTTCTTT. Protein product: CASSVYRETKMNTEAFF.